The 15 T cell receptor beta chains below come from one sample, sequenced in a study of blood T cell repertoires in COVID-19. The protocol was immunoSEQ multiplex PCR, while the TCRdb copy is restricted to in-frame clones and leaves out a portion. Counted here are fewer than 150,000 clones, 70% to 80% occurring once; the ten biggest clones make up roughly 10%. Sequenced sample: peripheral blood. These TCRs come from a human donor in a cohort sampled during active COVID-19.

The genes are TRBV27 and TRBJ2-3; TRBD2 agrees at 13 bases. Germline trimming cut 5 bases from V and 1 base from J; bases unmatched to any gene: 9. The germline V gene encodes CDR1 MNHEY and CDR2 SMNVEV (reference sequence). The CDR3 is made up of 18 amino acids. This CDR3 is CASSPRRLAGGRTDTQYF. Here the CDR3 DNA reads TGTGCCAGCAGTCCCCGCCGACTAGCGGGGGGCCGCACAGATACGCAGTATTTT.

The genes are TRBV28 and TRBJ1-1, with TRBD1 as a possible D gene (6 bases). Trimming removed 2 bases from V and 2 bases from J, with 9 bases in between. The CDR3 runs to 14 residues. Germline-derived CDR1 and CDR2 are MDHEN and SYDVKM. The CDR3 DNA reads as TGTGCCAGCAGTTTAACAGGGCCCAACACTGAAGCTTTCTTT. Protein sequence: CASSLTGPNTEAFF.

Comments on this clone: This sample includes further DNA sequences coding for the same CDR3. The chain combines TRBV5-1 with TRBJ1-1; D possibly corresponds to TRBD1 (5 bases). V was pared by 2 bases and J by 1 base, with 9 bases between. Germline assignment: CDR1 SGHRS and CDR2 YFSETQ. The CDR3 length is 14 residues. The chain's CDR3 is CASSFGGGNTEAFF. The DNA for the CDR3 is TGCGCCAGCAGCTTCGGGGGTGGGAACACTGAAGCTTTCTTT.

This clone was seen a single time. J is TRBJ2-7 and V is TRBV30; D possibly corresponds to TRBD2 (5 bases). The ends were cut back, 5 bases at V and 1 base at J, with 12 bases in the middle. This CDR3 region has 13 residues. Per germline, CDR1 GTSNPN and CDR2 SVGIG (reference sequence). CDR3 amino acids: CAWSTGISYEQYF. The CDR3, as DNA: TGTGCCTGGTCTACGGGGATATCCTACGAGCAGTACTTC.

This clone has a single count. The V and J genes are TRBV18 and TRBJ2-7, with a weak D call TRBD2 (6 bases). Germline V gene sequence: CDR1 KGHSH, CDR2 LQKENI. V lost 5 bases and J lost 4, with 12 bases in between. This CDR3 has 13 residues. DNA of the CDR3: TGTGCCAGCTCAGGAGGGGTTGGGTACGAGCAGTACTTC. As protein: CASSGGVGYEQYF.

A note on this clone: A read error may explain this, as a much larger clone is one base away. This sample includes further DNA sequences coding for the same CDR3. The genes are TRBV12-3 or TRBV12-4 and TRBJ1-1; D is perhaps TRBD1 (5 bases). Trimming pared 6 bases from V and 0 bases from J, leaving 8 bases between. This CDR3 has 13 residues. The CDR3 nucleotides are TGTGCCAGCAGCTCGACAGTGAACACTGAAGCTTTCTTT. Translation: CASSSTVNTEAFF.

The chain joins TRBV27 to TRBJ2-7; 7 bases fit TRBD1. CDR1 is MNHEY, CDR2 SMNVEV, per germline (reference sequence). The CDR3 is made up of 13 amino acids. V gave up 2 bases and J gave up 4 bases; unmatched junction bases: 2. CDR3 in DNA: TGTGCCAGCAGTTTACAGGGGGATTACGAGCAGTACTTC. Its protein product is CASSLQGDYEQYF.

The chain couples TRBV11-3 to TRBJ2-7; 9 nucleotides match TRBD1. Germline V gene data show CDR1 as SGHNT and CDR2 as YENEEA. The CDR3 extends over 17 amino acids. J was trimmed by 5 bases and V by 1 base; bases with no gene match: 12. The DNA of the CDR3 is TGTGCCAGCAGCTTAGGTCCCTCCGGGACAGGGATACACGAGCAGTACTTC. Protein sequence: CASSLGPSGTGIHEQYF.

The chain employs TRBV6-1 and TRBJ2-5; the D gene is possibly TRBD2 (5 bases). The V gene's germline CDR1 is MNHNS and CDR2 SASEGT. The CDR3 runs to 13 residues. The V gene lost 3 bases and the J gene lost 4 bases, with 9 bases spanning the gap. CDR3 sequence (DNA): TGTGCCAGCAGTGAGATGAGGGTAGAGACCCAGTACTTC. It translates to CASSEMRVETQYF.

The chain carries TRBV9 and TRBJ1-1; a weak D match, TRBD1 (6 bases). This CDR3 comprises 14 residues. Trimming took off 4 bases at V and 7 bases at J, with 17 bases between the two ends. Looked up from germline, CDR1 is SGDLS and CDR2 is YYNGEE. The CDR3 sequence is CASSQAGGRNEAFF. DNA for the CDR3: TGTGCCAGCAGCCAGGCGGGGGGGCGGAATGAAGCTTTCTTT.

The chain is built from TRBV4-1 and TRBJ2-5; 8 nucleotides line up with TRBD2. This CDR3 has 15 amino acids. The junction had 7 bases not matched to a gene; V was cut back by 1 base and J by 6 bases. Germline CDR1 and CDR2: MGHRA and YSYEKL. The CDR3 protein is CASSQGGSGIKTQYF. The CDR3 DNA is TGCGCCAGCAGCCAAGGGGGTAGCGGGATAAAGACCCAGTACTTC.

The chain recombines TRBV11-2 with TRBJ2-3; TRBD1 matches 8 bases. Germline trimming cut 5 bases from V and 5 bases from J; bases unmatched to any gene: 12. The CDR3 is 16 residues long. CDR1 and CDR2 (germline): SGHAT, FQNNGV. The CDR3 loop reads CASSVAGTGVRDTQYF. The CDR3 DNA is TGTGCCAGCAGCGTAGCCGGGACAGGCGTCAGAGATACGCAGTATTTT. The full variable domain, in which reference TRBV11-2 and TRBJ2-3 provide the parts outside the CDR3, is EAGVAQSPRYKIIEKRQSVAFWCNPISGHATLYWYQQILGQGPKLLIQFQNNGVVDDSQLPKDRFSAERLKGVDSTLKIQPAKLEDSAVYLCASSVAGTGVRDTQYFGPGTRLTVL.

CDR3 residues: CASSSLAGYSNQPQHF. CDR3 nucleotides: TGTGCCAGCAGCTCACTAGCGGGTTATAGCAATCAGCCCCAGCATTTT. The V and J genes are TRBV27 and TRBJ1-5; D is ambiguous. The CDR3 has 16 residues. The germline gives CDR1 MNHEY, CDR2 SMNVEV (reference sequence). The V end lost 6 bases, the J end lost 0 bases, and 15 bases lay between the germline ends.

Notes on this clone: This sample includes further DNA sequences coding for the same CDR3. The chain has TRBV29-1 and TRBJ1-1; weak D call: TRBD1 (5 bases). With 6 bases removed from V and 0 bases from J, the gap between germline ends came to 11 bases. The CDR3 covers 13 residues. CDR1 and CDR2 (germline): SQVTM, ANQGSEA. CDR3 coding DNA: TGCAGCGTCTCGACAGAATTGAACACTGAAGCTTTCTTT. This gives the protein CSVSTELNTEAFF.

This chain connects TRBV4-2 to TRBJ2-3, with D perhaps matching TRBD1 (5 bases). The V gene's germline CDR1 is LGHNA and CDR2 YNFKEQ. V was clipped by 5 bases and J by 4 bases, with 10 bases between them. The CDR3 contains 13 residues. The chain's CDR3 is CASSSTGSDTQYF. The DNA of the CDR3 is TGTGCCAGCAGCTCCACAGGTTCAGATACGCAGTATTTT.